This T cell receptor beta chain was profiled in a study of Graves' ophthalmopathy and Graves' hyperthyroidism. The TCR beta CDR3 regions underwent amplification from RNA transcripts. HTBI primers were employed in first-round RT-PCR, then a second-round multiplex PCR followed. TCRdb passed the multiplex PCR reads through MiXCR, listing each CDR3 protein once. The data hold 900,000 to 1,200,000 distinct CDR3 sequences, with roughly 35% observed a single time. There are many counts of this clonotype. Trimming cost V 2 bases and J 10 bases; bases outside gene matches: 7. Germline V gene lookup returns CDR1 SGHTA and CDR2 FQGNSA. The CDR3 sequence is 15 residues long.

The sequence was collected from an adult man with Graves' hyperthyroidism. The genes are TRBV7-2 and TRBJ1-6, with 8 bases identical to TRBD1. Input material: peripheral blood or thyroid tissue (not recorded which). CDR3 coding DNA: TGTGCCAGCAGCTTACCGGGACAGGTTCGATCACCCCTCCACTTT. Protein: CASSLPGQVRSPLHF. The full variable domain, in which reference TRBV7-2 and TRBJ1-6 provide the parts outside the CDR3, is GAGVSQSPSNKVTEKGKDVELRCDPISGHTALYWYRQSLGQGLEFLIYFQGNSAPDKSGLPSDRFSAERTGGSVSTLTIQRTQQEDSAVYLCASSLPGQVRSPLHFGNGTRLTVT.